Each of the 22 T cell receptor beta chains below was sequenced from the same sample in a study of T cells after yellow fever vaccination. TCRdb re-derived calls from the 5' RACE reads in MiXCR, one entry per CDR3 protein. This sample has fewer than 400,000 distinct CDR3 sequences, with 6% to 8% found just once. The source material was PBMCs, sampled 5 days after the yellow fever booster vaccination. These receptors were collected from a man aged 25-45 years who received the YFV17D yellow fever vaccine.

J is TRBJ2-3 and V is TRBV5-4, with D possibly being TRBD2 (5 bases). CDR1 is SGHNT and CDR2 is YYREEE in the germline V gene (reference sequence). Trimming stripped 1 base from V and 4 bases from J, with 19 bases between. The CDR3 length is 17 residues. The chain's CDR3 is CASSLYPGRGISDTQYF. DNA of the CDR3: TGTGCCAGCAGCTTGTATCCTGGTAGAGGGATTTCAGATACGCAGTATTTT. Complete variable domain (other parts from reference TRBV5-4 and TRBJ2-3): ETGVTQSPTHLIKTRGQQVTLRCSSQSGHNTVSWYQQALGQGPQFIFQYYREEENGRGNFPPRFSGLQFPNYSSELNVNALELDDSALYLCASSLYPGRGISDTQYFGPGTRLTVL.

The V and J genes are TRBV6-2 or TRBV6-3 and TRBJ2-7; the D is unclear. CDR1 is MNHEY, CDR2 SVGEGT, per germline. Trimming took off 2 bases at V and 1 base at J, with 12 bases between the two ends. The CDR3 spans 15 residues. CDR3 protein: CASSYQLGWSYEQYF. The CDR3 nucleotides read TGTGCCAGCAGTTACCAGTTGGGGTGGTCCTACGAGCAGTACTTC.

The chain links TRBV18 to TRBJ2-1; 9 nucleotides line up with TRBD1. The CDR3 is 16 amino acids. CDR1 is KGHSH, CDR2 LQKENI, per germline. The junction had 8 bases not matched to a gene; V was cut back by 4 bases and J by 4 bases. The CDR3 sequence: CASSLPGQGIYNEQFF. Here the CDR3 DNA reads TGTGCCAGCTCACTGCCGGGACAGGGAATTTACAATGAGCAGTTCTTC.

The table lists this clonotype with a few counts. The chain combines TRBV19 with TRBJ1-1, with D hard to call. V was shortened by 6 bases and J by 5 bases, with 10 bases between the two germline ends. Looked up from germline, CDR1 is LNHDA and CDR2 is SQIVND (reference sequence). The CDR3 consists of 12 residues. The CDR3 coding sequence is TGTGCCAGTAGCCTTGACCTGACTGAAGCTTTCTTT. Protein sequence: CASSLDLTEAFF. The whole variable domain, remainder taken from reference TRBV19 and TRBJ1-1, is DGGITQSPKYLFRKEGQNVTLSCEQNLNHDAMYWYRQDPGQGLRLIYYSQIVNDFQKGDIAEGYSVSREKKESFPLTVTSAQKNPTAFYLCASSLDLTEAFFGQGTRLTVV.

At least ten counts were recorded for this clonotype. The V and J genes are TRBV20-1 and TRBJ2-1; 14 nucleotides agree with TRBD2. The CDR3 is 13 amino acids. The V and J ends lost 7 bases and 9 bases, in that order; junction bases with no gene match: 5. Per germline, CDR1 DFQATT and CDR2 SNEGSKA (reference sequence). The CDR3 DNA is TGCAGTGGGGGACTAGCGGGAGTGCGTGAGCAGTTCTTC. Protein: CSGGLAGVREQFF.

This clonotype was seen a handful of times. This chain links TRBV29-1 with TRBJ1-2, with D possibly TRBD1 on 6 matching bases. This CDR3 contains 13 residues. Germline CDR1 SQVTM, CDR2 ANQGSEA. V was pared by 6 bases and J by 4 bases, with 15 bases between. The DNA for the CDR3 is TGCAGCGTCGGCCCGGACAGTACCTATGGCTACACCTTC. Translating it yields CSVGPDSTYGYTF.

This clonotype was detected only a few times. The rearrangement uses TRBV6-2 or TRBV6-3 and TRBJ2-3; D assignment may be TRBD1 or TRBD2 (5 bases each). This CDR3 has 12 amino acids. With 4 bases removed from V and 9 bases from J, the gap between germline ends came to 11 bases. Germline values: CDR1 MNHEY, CDR2 SVGEGT. The CDR3 is CASSWGTETQYF. CDR3 in DNA: TGTGCCAGCAGTTGGGGGACGGAAACGCAGTATTTT.

The CDR3 protein is CSASRLAGSGGELFF. In DNA form, the CDR3 reads TGCAGTGCTAGTCGACTAGCGGGATCAGGCGGGGAGCTGTTTTTT. The chain carries TRBV20-1 and TRBJ2-2, with 11 bases identical to TRBD2. CDR3 length equals 15 residues. The V gene end was trimmed by 3 bases and the J gene end by 7 bases; junction bases not matched to a gene: 7. CDR1 DFQATT and CDR2 SNEGSKA come from the germline V gene (reference sequence).

The V and J genes are TRBV15 and TRBJ2-5, with TRBD2 identical over 9 bases. Germline V lookup: CDR1 LNHNV, CDR2 YYDKDF (reference sequence). The CDR3 totals 15 residues. Unmatched junction bases numbered 11, after V lost 9 bases and J lost 3 bases. The CDR3 region has the DNA TGTGCCACGAGGACCTTAGCGGGAGTTAAAGAGACCCAGTACTTC. Translating it yields CATRTLAGVKETQYF. The full variable domain, with the rest looked up from reference TRBV15 and TRBJ2-5, is DAMVIQNPRYQVTQFGKPVTLSCSQTLNHNVMYWYQQKSSQAPKLLFHYYDKDFNNEADTPDNFQSRRPNTSFCFLDIRSPGLGDTAMYLCATRTLAGVKETQYFGPGTRLLVL.

This clonotype was detected many times. The V call is TRBV29-1, the J call TRBJ2-3, with D perhaps matching TRBD1 (7 bases). This CDR3 is 17 amino acids long. The V and J ends lost 6 bases and 4 bases respectively, with 26 bases between them. Looked up from germline, CDR1 is SQVTM and CDR2 is ANQGSEA. The CDR3 here is CSVANRGGGGPPDTQYF. The DNA for the CDR3 is TGCAGCGTCGCCAACAGGGGAGGCGGAGGGCCTCCAGATACGCAGTATTTT.

Of note for this clonotype: The missing conserved phenylalanine or tryptophan at the end of this CDR3 makes a read error likely. The chain employs TRBV7-9 and TRBJ2-5; TRBD1 is a possible D gene (7 bases). This CDR3 comprises 14 residues. Germline assignment: CDR1 SEHNR and CDR2 FQNEAQ (reference sequence). The DNA of the CDR3 is TGTGCCAGCAGCTTAGCGCGGGACAGAGAGGCCCAGTACTCC. Translation: CASSLARDREAQYS.

This clonotype came up many times. The chain is built from TRBV12-3 or TRBV12-4 and TRBJ2-7; no clear D gene. Trimming took 6 bases from V and 0 from J, leaving 9 bases between them. This CDR3 contains 13 residues. The CDR3 sequence is CASSSKSSYEQYF. CDR3 DNA sequence: TGTGCCAGCAGCTCGAAAAGCTCCTACGAGCAGTACTTC.

J is TRBJ2-2 and V is TRBV14; D remains unclear. Trimming took 5 bases from V and 7 from J, leaving 8 bases between them. The germline CDR1 and CDR2 sequences are SGHDN and FVKESK. The CDR3 runs to 12 residues. The DNA of the CDR3 is TGTGCCAGCAGCATAGGTTTCGGGGAGCTGTTTTTT. This codes for CASSIGFGELFF.

There are many counts of this clonotype. The genes are TRBV4-3 and TRBJ2-5; no firm D call. The CDR3 is made up of 14 amino acids. Looked up from germline, CDR1 is LGHNA and CDR2 is YSLEER. The V gene lost 0 bases and the J gene lost 7 bases, with 12 bases spanning the gap. This CDR3 reads CASSQDGWGGTQYF. CDR3 sequence (DNA): TGCGCCAGCAGCCAAGATGGGTGGGGTGGGACCCAGTACTTC.

This clonotype came up a few times. J is TRBJ2-3 and V is TRBV7-2, with TRBD1 matching 8 bases. This CDR3 has 14 residues. V was clipped by 5 bases and J by 8 bases; unmatched bases: 9. Germline V gene data show CDR1 as SGHTA and CDR2 as FQGNSA. In nucleotides, the CDR3 is TGTGCCAGCAGCCAGTTCGGGACAGGCGGTACGCAGTATTTT. Its translation is CASSQFGTGGTQYF.

This clonotype was found a few times. Here the CDR3 DNA reads TGTGCCATCAAACCCCAGGGTAGCGGCTACGAGCAGTACTTC. As protein: CAIKPQGSGYEQYF. This rearrangement joins TRBV10-3 to TRBJ2-7, with a tentative D call TRBD2 (6 bases). Trimming cost V 7 bases and J 3 bases, with 16 bases left between them. CDR3 length equals 14 residues. Germline V CDR1 and CDR2: ENHRY, SYGVKD.

This clonotype has a count of ten or more. The chain is built from TRBV20-1 and TRBJ2-1, with 8 bases fitting TRBD1. Looked up from germline, CDR1 is DFQATT and CDR2 is SNEGSKA (reference sequence). J was trimmed by 6 bases and V by 6 bases; bases with no gene match: 7. This CDR3 is built from 13 residues. CDR3 in amino acids: CSAGQGARNEQFF. The DNA of the CDR3 is TGCAGTGCCGGGCAGGGGGCGCGCAATGAGCAGTTCTTC.

Notes on this clonotype: This could be a read error, since a much larger clone is one nucleotide away. This chain's CDR3 is CASRQGQIRDTQYF. CDR3 nucleotides: TGCGCCAGCAGACAGGGACAGATTCGGGATACGCAGTATTTT. The rearrangement joins TRBV4-3 to TRBJ2-3; 7 positions agree with TRBD1. The CDR3 contains 14 residues. CDR1 is LGHNA and CDR2 is YSLEER in the germline V gene. The ends lost 6 bases at V and 6 bases at J; junction bases unmatched: 9.

The chain joins TRBV5-6 to TRBJ2-3; TRBD2 matches 8 bases. In germline, CDR1 is SGHDT, CDR2 YYEEEE. V was pared by 10 bases and J by 4 bases, with 14 bases of the junction left unmatched. There are 15 residues in the CDR3. CDR3 loop: CACKVASGSPDTQYF. In DNA, the CDR3 is TGTGCCTGCAAGGTGGCGAGCGGGAGTCCAGATACGCAGTATTTT. The complete variable domain, with remaining parts taken from reference TRBV5-6 and TRBJ2-3, reads DAGVTQSPTHLIKTRGQQVTLRCSPKSGHDTVSWYQQALGQGPQFIFQYYEEEERQRGNFPDRFSGHQFPNYSSELNVNALLLGDSALYLCACKVASGSPDTQYFGPGTRLTVL.

This clonotype has at least ten counts. V gene TRBV7-8 combines with J gene TRBJ2-1; TRBD2 matches 14 bases. The CDR3 totals 16 residues. V was pared by 5 bases and J by 8 bases, with 8 bases of the junction left unmatched. CDR1 is SGHVS, CDR2 FQNEAQ, per germline. CDR3 sequence reads: CASSPGTSGSIHEQFF. DNA of the CDR3: TGTGCCAGCAGCCCCGGGACTAGCGGGAGTATCCATGAGCAGTTCTTC.

The sample holds many counts of this clonotype. The V gene is TRBV5-5, the J gene TRBJ2-2, with TRBD1 identical over 8 bases. J gave up 2 bases and V 5 bases, and 11 bases lay outside the gene matches. The CDR3 loop spans 17 amino acids. Germline CDR1 and CDR2: SGHKS and YYEKEE (reference sequence). CDR3 sequence (DNA): TGTGCCAGCAGGAAGTCCTTAGGACAGGGAAACACCGGGGAGCTGTTTTTT. The encoded protein is CASRKSLGQGNTGELFF.

At least ten counts were recorded for this clonotype. The rearrangement links TRBV12-3 or TRBV12-4 to TRBJ2-5; D not resolved. This CDR3 is 12 amino acids long. Trimming shortened V by 5 bases and J by 3 bases, and 7 bases separated the two germline ends. CDR3 amino acids: CASSETKETQYF. Here the CDR3 DNA reads TGTGCCAGCAGTGAGACCAAAGAGACCCAGTACTTC.